The 10 T cell receptor beta chains given below trace back to one sample, sequenced in a study of shared clonotypes between healthy human individuals. Here immunoSEQ multiplex PCR was the method, and the copy in TCRdb shows in-frame clones only, minus some. This sample yields 950,000 to 1,300,000 clones, of which around 76% are seen a single time; 1.4% to 1.5% belongs to the top ten. Sequencing input: memory CD4+ T cells sorted from blood. The subset: CD45RA-negative fraction. These receptor sequences come from a man aged 18 to 35 in good health.

This clone was detected only once. The V and J genes are TRBV7-6 and TRBJ1-1; 8 positions match TRBD1. CDR3 length: 15 amino acids. The V and J ends lost 6 bases and 1 base, in that order; junction bases with no gene match: 7. Germline CDR1 reads SGHVS; CDR2 reads FNYEAQ. The CDR3 region is CASSDGQGWNTEAFF. For the CDR3, the DNA is TGTGCCAGCAGTGACGGACAGGGTTGGAACACTGAAGCTTTCTTT.

The chain is built from TRBV5-1 and TRBJ1-1; 9 bases match TRBD1. V dropped 2 bases and J dropped 3; count of bases not matched to a gene: 2. The CDR3 runs to 14 residues. Germline V gives CDR1 SGHRS, CDR2 YFSETQ. The CDR3: CASSFRQGDTEAFF. The CDR3 DNA follows: TGCGCCAGCAGCTTCCGACAGGGGGACACTGAAGCTTTCTTT.

This clone was counted at least ten times. The chain joins TRBV19 to TRBJ1-6; D is unclear. The length of the CDR3 is 14 residues. CDR1 LNHDA and CDR2 SQIVND come from the germline V gene (reference sequence). Between the trimmed V and J ends, which lost 6 bases and 4 bases, there was a span of 10 bases. CDR3 sequence: CASSIRVYNSPLHF. The CDR3 DNA sequence: TGTGCCAGTAGCATAAGGGTGTATAATTCACCCCTCCACTTT.

V usage is TRBV6-5 and J usage is TRBJ1-2; 7 bases fit TRBD1. CDR1 MNHEY and CDR2 SVGAGI come from the germline V gene. This CDR3 contains 15 residues. The V gene end was trimmed by 6 bases and the J gene end by 5 bases; junction bases not matched to a gene: 12. The CDR3 here is CASRRQGVPTYGYTF. The CDR3 nucleotides read TGTGCCAGCAGACGCCAGGGGGTTCCTACATATGGCTACACCTTC.

The V call is TRBV23-1, the J call TRBJ1-2; D is unclear. TRBV23-1 counts as an open reading frame of uncertain function. CDR3 length: 12 amino acids. The V and J ends lost 2 bases and 5 bases respectively, with 6 bases between them. The CDR3 bases are TGCGCCAGCAGTCAAGCTGGTTATGGCTACACCTTC. Its translation is CASSQAGYGYTF.

The chain carries TRBV6-5 and TRBJ1-5, with 10 bases lining up with TRBD1. CDR3 length equals 12 residues. Losses at the gene ends were 8 bases for V and 8 bases for J; bases not matched to a gene: 3. Germline assignment: CDR1 MNHEY and CDR2 SVGAGI. The CDR3 DNA reads as TGTGCCAGCGGGACAGGGGTTAAGCCCCAGCATTTT. Translating gives CASGTGVKPQHF.

The chain links TRBV6-5 to TRBJ2-7, with TRBD2 as a possible D gene (6 bases). V was pared by 7 bases and J by 3 bases, with 13 bases between. Germline CDR1 is MNHEY and CDR2 is SVGAGI. CDR3 length equals 13 residues. The CDR3 spells CASTPPGDYEQYF. The CDR3 DNA reads as TGTGCCAGCACCCCCCCGGGGGACTACGAGCAGTACTTC.

The chain uses TRBV28 and TRBJ2-5; 7 bases map to TRBD1. Germline assignment: CDR1 MDHEN and CDR2 SYDVKM. Trimming removed 4 bases from V and 7 bases from J; junction bases left unmatched: 9. This CDR3 contains 14 residues. CDR3 loop: CASSSPGQHGTQYF. The CDR3 DNA is TGTGCCAGCAGTTCTCCGGGACAGCATGGGACCCAGTACTTC. The full variable domain, with the rest looked up from reference TRBV28 and TRBJ2-5, is DVKVTQSSRYLVKRTGEKVFLECVQDMDHENMFWYRQDPGLGLRLIYFSYDVKMKEKGDIPEGYSVSREKKERFSLILESASTNQTSMYLCASSSPGQHGTQYFGPGTRLLVL.

V gene TRBV5-8 combines with J gene TRBJ1-4; 7 bases match TRBD1. This CDR3 has 14 amino acids. Germline trimming cut 3 bases from V and 8 bases from J; bases unmatched to any gene: 7. Germline CDR1 reads SGHTS; CDR2 reads YDEGEE. The CDR3 here is CASSSTGLGEKLFF. The DNA of the CDR3 is TGTGCCAGCAGCTCGACAGGGCTGGGGGAAAAACTGTTTTTT. Combining the CDR3 with reference TRBV5-8 and TRBJ1-4 gives the whole variable domain EAGVTQSPTHLIKTRGQQATLRCSPISGHTSVYWYQQALGLGLQFLLWYDEGEERNRGNFPPRFSGRQFPNYSSELNVNALELEDSALYLCASSSTGLGEKLFFGSGTQLSVL.

The chain couples TRBV28 to TRBJ2-6; 10 bases are shared with TRBD1. Unmatched junction bases numbered 12, after V lost 6 bases and J lost 10 bases. The V gene's germline CDR1 is MDHEN and CDR2 SYDVKM. The CDR3 extends over 16 amino acids. This chain's CDR3 is CASSLGTGARQNVLTF. The CDR3 nucleotides read TGTGCCAGCAGCCTCGGGACAGGGGCGAGACAGAACGTCCTGACTTTC.